This T cell receptor (beta chain) was captured by sequencing in a study of Ad26.COV2.S vaccination and SARS-CoV-2 variants (TCRdb year 2021). Turning to the overall study: Vaccine-arm donors were drawn from COV1001, a multicentre, randomized, double-blind, placebo-controlled phase I-IIa trial of Ad26.COV2.S in healthy adults. Ad26.COV2.S was administered intramuscularly at 5 x 10^10 or 1 x 10^11 viral particles, either as a single shot or as two shots given 56 days apart. Trial participants were randomized into five groups of five: low-dose or high-dose Ad26.COV2.S given once or twice, or placebo on both occasions. The TCR-sequenced set comprised around 30 samples: around 20 Ad26.COV2.S vaccine recipients, 5 placebo recipients and 8 SARS-CoV-2 convalescent individuals. Investigators remained blinded to trial group allocation during experiments and outcome assessment. TCRbeta repertoire sequencing served as the tool for gauging how specific and how broad the SARS-CoV-2-reactive T cell receptors were following Ad26.COV2.S vaccination. Study-wide conclusions, independent of this receptor: It was noted by the authors that total T cell responses may have been underestimated by the TCR breadth and depth analyses. The study lacked the statistical power to compare responses across vaccine doses or regimens. Compared with placebo recipients, Ad26.COV2.S recipients showed higher spike-specific TCR breadth (P = 0.0014). Vaccine and placebo recipients had similar non-spike TCR breadth, a finding consistent with the vaccine containing only spike. After vaccination, spike-specific CD8+ and CD4+ T cell responses were reported to show substantial breadth.

In regard to this clone: The specificity of this receptor is unknown. Base qualities are missing; no much larger clone stands one base away. The same CDR3 can be traced to other DNA sequences in this sample.

The sample's treatment or condition, from its label and the paper: roughly 18 received Ad26.COV2.S at low or high dose, single or two shots; 5 received placebo; per-sample allocation not given. For vaccine and placebo recipients, the sequenced repertoires came from samples collected on day 63 after the first injection. Cohort 1b enrolled some 25 adults aged 18-55 years at a single site in Boston, USA, between 29 July and 7 August 2020. Ad26.COV2.S consisted of a replication-incompetent adenovirus type 26 vector by which a prefusion-stabilized SARS-CoV-2 spike protein from the original Wuhan strain was expressed. The immunoSEQ Assay was the method used to sequence TCRbeta CDR3 regions. After extraction, genomic DNA underwent amplification by bias-controlled multiplex PCR, followed by high-throughput sequencing. Under the source paper's analysis protocol: Collapsing and filtering of sequences were performed to quantify the absolute abundance of each unique TCRbeta CDR3 region. T cell fraction was estimated by normalizing TCRbeta template counts to usable DNA, which was measured by amplifying reference genes present in all nucleated cells. Repertoire TCRs were annotated as SARS-CoV-2-specific by exact matching of V gene, CDR3 amino acid sequence and J gene to a known reactive TCR set. The reference SARS-CoV-2 TCR set was derived from MIRA and filtered for enrichment in COVID-19-positive ImmuneCODE repertoires, a step that removed public or cross-reactive TCRs. Using the MIRA antigens, annotated TCRs were further analysed by specific ORF or by position within an ORF. Breadth was defined as annotated unique rearrangements over total unique productive rearrangements; depth was the summed frequency of those rearrangements. Two-sided Wilcoxon rank-sum tests were used to compare TCR breadth between groups. This immuneACCESS table, as held by TCRdb, lists in-frame sequences with V and J called but not all clones. Of the missing ones, under half trace to an unresolved V gene in checked studies; the others have no known cause. The V and J calls and clone size come from that table; D and trimming were worked out from the DNA. This sample gives roughly 700,000 clones in total; approximately 88% of them show up just once. Roughly 1.5% of the sample comes from the top ten.

There are 14 amino acids in the CDR3, from cysteine to phenylalanine inclusive. The sequence is cut down to CDR3 DNA, 42 bases in frame from base 1. V lost 2 bases and J lost 5 bases; the stretch between them is 9 bases long. For CDR1 and CDR2, the germline V gene (reference sequence) lists MNHEY and SMNVEV. The chain is assembled from TRBV27 and TRBJ2-2; a confident D gene designation cannot be given. Sample: peripheral blood, taken in a trial of Ad26.COV2.S vaccine versus placebo. The source of this sequence is a person aged 18 to 59 who received the Ad26.COV2.S COVID-19 vaccine or a placebo. The CDR3 reads as follows: CASSLGGGTGELFF. The sequence in DNA is TGTGCCAGCAGTTTAGGCGGCGGTACCGGGGAGCTGTTTTTT.